The rows below give T cell receptor beta chains drawn from one sample of a study of blood T cell repertoires in COVID-19. Method: immunoSEQ multiplex PCR; TCRdb's copy keeps in-frame clones and lacks some. In the table there are under 200,000 clones, roughly 80% of which are singletons. The sequenced sample consisted of PBMCs or T cells enriched from blood (not recorded which). Every receptor here comes from a woman aged 55-69 years who had recovered from COVID-19. The CDR3 runs from the conserved cysteine through the conserved F or W. A D gene is named only where the DNA matches it firmly. Only part of the rows carry a size: once, few, many, or a class if the clone is expanded.

>-|TRBJ1-3|-|TRBV3-1/TRBV3-2
CASSQSYRVINTIYF
TGTGCCAGCAGCCAATCCTACAGGGTTATAAACACCATATATTTT
>-|TRBJ2-3|TRBD2|TRBV3-1/TRBV3-2
CASSQGSLAGVDTQYF
TGTGCCAGCAGCCAAGGAAGTCTAGCGGGGGTGGATACGCAGTATTTT
>-|TRBJ2-4|TRBD2|TRBV6-1
CASSGFGGGDKNIQYF
TGTGCCAGCAGTGGCTTTGGGGGGGGTGACAAAAACATTCAGTACTTC
>-|TRBJ2-5|TRBD2|TRBV29-1
CSVRTSGQETQYF
TGCAGCGTTCGGACTAGCGGACAAGAGACCCAGTACTTC
>few|TRBJ1-4|-|TRBV21-1
CASSIDRGETNEKLFF
TGTGCCAGCAGCATAGACAGGGGGGAAACTAATGAAAAACTGTTTTTT
>-|TRBJ1-1|-|TRBV25-1
CASSEGGRDTEAFF
TGTGCCAGCAGTGAAGGGGGCCGGGACACTGAAGCTTTCTTT
>-|TRBJ1-2|-|TRBV3-1/TRBV3-2
CASSQDNGMRGYTF
TGTGCCAGCAGCCAAGACAACGGCATGAGGGGCTACACCTTC
>-|TRBJ1-1|-|TRBV19
CASNRLGVTEAFF
TGTGCCAGTAACCGATTAGGGGTGACTGAAGCTTTCTTT
>-|TRBJ2-3|-|TRBV7-2
CASSPSSGRRLDTQYF
TGTGCCAGCAGCCCCAGTTCGGGGAGGAGGTTGGATACGCAGTATTTT
>-|TRBJ1-2|-|TRBV5-1
CASSSSQVDYTF
TGCGCCAGCAGCTCCTCCCAGGTGGACTACACCTTC
>-|TRBJ2-7|-|TRBV11-2
CASSSESWAGPTYEQYF
TGTGCCAGCAGCTCAGAATCATGGGCAGGGCCCACCTACGAGCAGTACTTC
>few|TRBJ2-2|-|TRBV11-3
CASSPLGTGELFF
TGTGCCAGCAGCCCCCTCGGTACCGGGGAGCTGTTTTTT
>-|TRBJ2-3|TRBD2|TRBV7-2
CASSGGLAKDTQYF
TGTGCCAGCAGCGGAGGACTAGCGAAAGATACGCAGTATTTT
>-|TRBJ1-4|TRBD1|TRBV2
CASKGQGNEKLFF
TGTGCCAGCAAGGGACAGGGTAATGAAAAACTGTTTTTT
>-|TRBJ2-1|-|TRBV6-4
CASSKGGGRGYDEQFF
TGTGCCAGCAGCAAAGGAGGGGGCAGGGGATACGATGAGCAGTTCTTC
>few|TRBJ2-1|TRBD2|TRBV24-1
CATSDPRTSVAQQFF
TGTGCCACCAGTGATCCTCGGACTAGCGTGGCCCAGCAGTTCTTC
>-|TRBJ2-7|-|TRBV9
CASSVATGVPHEQYF
TGTGCCAGCAGCGTAGCTACGGGGGTTCCGCACGAGCAGTACTTC
>-|TRBJ1-1|-|TRBV30
CAWSVGEGAEAFF
TGTGCCTGGAGCGTCGGGGAAGGCGCTGAAGCTTTCTTT
>-|TRBJ1-1|-|TRBV19
CASSMPGSSQLNTEAFF
TGTGCCAGTAGTATGCCAGGGTCCTCCCAACTGAACACTGAAGCTTTCTTT
>-|TRBJ2-7|TRBD2|TRBV5-1
CASSLGRGADEQYF
TGCGCCAGCAGCTTGGGGCGGGGGGCCGACGAGCAGTACTTC
>-|TRBJ1-1|-|TRBV28
CASSLFRNTEAFF
TGTGCCAGCAGTTTATTCAGAAACACTGAAGCTTTCTTT
>once|TRBJ1-1|TRBD1|TRBV6-5
CASSRKGAAGTEAFF
TGTGCCAGCAGTCGAAAGGGGGCAGCGGGCACTGAAGCTTTCTTT